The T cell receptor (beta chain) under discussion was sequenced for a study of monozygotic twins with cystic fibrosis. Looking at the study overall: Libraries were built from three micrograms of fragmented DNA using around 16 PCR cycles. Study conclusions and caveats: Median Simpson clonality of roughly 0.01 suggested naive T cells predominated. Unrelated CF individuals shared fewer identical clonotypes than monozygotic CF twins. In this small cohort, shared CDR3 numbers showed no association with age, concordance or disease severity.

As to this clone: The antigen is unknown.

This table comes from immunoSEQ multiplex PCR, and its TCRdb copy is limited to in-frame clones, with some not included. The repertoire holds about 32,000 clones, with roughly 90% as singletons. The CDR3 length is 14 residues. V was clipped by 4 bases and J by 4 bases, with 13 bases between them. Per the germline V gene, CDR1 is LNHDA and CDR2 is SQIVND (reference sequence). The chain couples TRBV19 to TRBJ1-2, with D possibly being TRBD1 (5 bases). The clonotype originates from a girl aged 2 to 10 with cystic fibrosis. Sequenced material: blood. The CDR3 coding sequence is TGTGCCAGTAGTAGGACGGGGCCTTTCTATGGCTACACCTTC. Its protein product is CASSRTGPFYGYTF.